The sample holds a few counts of the clone carrying this TCR beta chain. These data originate in a study of cytomegalovirus exposure and HLA in healthy donors. This CDR3 is built from 14 residues. V was trimmed by 5 bases and J by 3 bases, leaving 9 bases between them. Germline V CDR1 and CDR2: SGHNT, YYREEE (reference sequence). PCR primers comprised 60 Vbeta and 13 Jbeta primers. Sequencing used immunoSEQ multiplex PCR; TCRdb keeps in-frame clones, though not all of them. The repertoire holds about 160,000 clones, with roughly 70% as singletons. The sequencing input was PBMCs. The gene calls are TRBV5-4 and TRBJ2-6; TRBD1 might be the D (5 bases). This sequence originates from a young woman in good health and CMV-seronegative. As DNA, the CDR3 is TGTGCCAGCAGGTCAGGGCTTGGGGCCAACGTCCTGACTTTC. Translation: CASRSGLGANVLTF.